One T cell receptor (beta chain) is described in this entry. Antigen unknown. This entry is derived from a study of shared clonotypes between healthy human individuals. Points from the study as a whole: An effect of sequencing depth on clonotype sharing among donors was expected.

CDR3 length equals 19 residues. Trimming removed 3 bases from V and 4 bases from J; junction bases left unmatched: 13. Germline values: CDR1 KGHSH, CDR2 LQKENI. Source study methods: Junction-only immunoSEQ data arrived without quality scores, meaning filtering differed. The assay was immunoSEQ multiplex PCR, and TCRdb's table has in-frame clones only and misses some. V and J calls and clone size come straight from that table; D and trimming were deduced from the DNA. This sample yields roughly 1.4 million clones, of which approximately 98.5% are seen a single time; 0.36% belongs to the top ten. This chain joins TRBV18 and TRBJ2-6, with 9 bases fitting TRBD2. The specimen was naive CD4+ T cells sorted from blood. Subset denoted: CD45RA+ positively selected. The clonotype originates from a man under 40 in good health. In DNA, the CDR3 is TGTGCCAGCTCACCTCTTCGTTGGCGGGAGGGCCACGGGGCCAACGTCCTGACTTTC. It specifies CASSPLRWREGHGANVLTF.